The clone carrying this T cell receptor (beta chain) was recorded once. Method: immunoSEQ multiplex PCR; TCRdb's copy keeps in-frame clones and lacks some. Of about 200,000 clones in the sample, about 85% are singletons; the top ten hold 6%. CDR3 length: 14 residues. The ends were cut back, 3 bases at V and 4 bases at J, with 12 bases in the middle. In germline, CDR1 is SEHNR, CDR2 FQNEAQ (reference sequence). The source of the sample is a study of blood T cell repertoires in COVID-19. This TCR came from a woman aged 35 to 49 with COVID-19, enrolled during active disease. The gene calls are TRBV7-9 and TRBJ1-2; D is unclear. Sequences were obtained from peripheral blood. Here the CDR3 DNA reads TGTGCCAGCAGCTTCGGCGGGCAGGCCTATGGCTACACCTTC. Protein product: CASSFGGQAYGYTF.